Presented here are 25 T cell receptor beta chains from one specimen sequenced in a study of PD-1 blockade in classical Hodgkin lymphoma. Sequenced by immunoSEQ multiplex PCR; TCRdb stores in-frame clones only, minus some. Found here are around 34,000 clones, 90% of them singletons; the top ten hold about 0.23%. Exposure to brentuximab vedotin varied, and each patient had relapsed following autologous stem cell transplantation. Purification of CD4+ T cells from thawed PBMCs was performed via magnetic negative selection. This material consisted of CD4+ T cells from blood, taken at baseline. These receptors were collected from a human donor with classical Hodgkin lymphoma.

The chain uses TRBV28 and TRBJ1-5, with 8 bases matching TRBD1. The CDR3 is 15 amino acids. Germline V gene lookup returns CDR1 MDHEN and CDR2 SYDVKM. The trim removed 7 bases at V and 8 bases at J, leaving 13 bases unmatched. CDR3 nucleotides: TGTGCCAGCACCCGCCTTACAGGGGGTGTCAAGCCCCAGCATTTT. Amino acids: CASTRLTGGVKPQHF.

V and J are TRBV30 and TRBJ1-5, with 7 positions matching TRBD1. This CDR3 is built from 12 residues. Per germline, CDR1 GTSNPN and CDR2 SVGIG (reference sequence). V was pared by 5 bases and J by 4 bases, with 2 bases of the junction left unmatched. CDR3 bases: TGTGCCTGGGGACAGGCGAATCAGCCCCAGCATTTT. It encodes CAWGQANQPQHF.

This chain uses TRBV11-2 with TRBJ2-7; 8 positions match TRBD1. Trimming cost V 1 base and J 6 bases; bases outside gene matches: 2. The CDR3 has 13 residues. Germline V CDR1 and CDR2: SGHAT, FQNNGV. This CDR3 reads CASSLAGGGEQYF. DNA of the CDR3: TGTGCCAGCAGCTTAGCAGGGGGCGGCGAGCAGTACTTC.

This chain links TRBV5-5 with TRBJ1-5; D is unresolved. The CDR3 length is 14 residues. The germline V gene encodes CDR1 SGHKS and CDR2 YYEKEE (reference sequence). V gave up 2 bases and J gave up 5 bases, with 11 bases separating them. In DNA, the CDR3 is TGTGCCAGCAGCTTAGGACGGCGACATCAGCCCCAGCATTTT. Protein sequence: CASSLGRRHQPQHF.

This clone turned up a few times. Mismatch with germline at one junction end may stem from a read error. The chain employs TRBV30 and TRBJ1-3, with D possibly matching TRBD1 (5 bases). The germline V gene has CDR1 GTSNPN and CDR2 SVGIG (reference sequence). The CDR3 sequence is 13 residues long. The CDR3 nucleotides are TGTGCCTGGACACTTCCGAACGCCGTGCAGGGAAATTTT. Translated, it gives CAWTLPNAVQGNF. Full variable domain (remainder filled in from reference TRBV30 and TRBJ1-3): SQTIHQWPATLVQPVGSPLSLECTVEGTSNPNLYWYRQAAGRGLQLLFYSVGIGQISSEVPQNLSASRPQDRQFILSSKKLLLSDSGFYLCAWTLPNAVQGNFGEGSWLTVV.

The chain is built from TRBV15 and TRBJ2-5, with D maybe TRBD2 (6 bases). Germline V CDR1 and CDR2: LNHNV, YYDKDF (reference sequence). Trimming cost V 0 bases and J 3 bases, with 14 bases left between them. This CDR3 is built from 16 residues. CDR3 sequence: CATSRDGRDGEETQYF. The DNA for the CDR3 is TGTGCCACCAGCAGAGATGGGCGGGACGGGGAAGAGACCCAGTACTTC.

The rearrangement joins TRBV19 to TRBJ2-5; D possibly uses TRBD1 or TRBD2 (5 bases each). Germline-derived CDR1 and CDR2 are LNHDA and SQIVND (reference sequence). The V end lost 1 base, the J end lost 0 bases, and 12 bases lay between the germline ends. The CDR3 spans 16 residues. CDR3 in DNA: TGTGCCAGTAGTATAGGAGGGACCCGCAACCAAGAGACCCAGTACTTC. This gives the protein CASSIGGTRNQETQYF. Using reference TRBV19 and TRBJ2-5 for the parts outside the CDR3, the full variable domain is DGGITQSPKYLFRKEGQNVTLSCEQNLNHDAMYWYRQDPGQGLRLIYYSQIVNDFQKGDIAEGYSVSREKKESFPLTVTSAQKNPTAFYLCASSIGGTRNQETQYFGPGTRLLVL.

The chain links TRBV15 to TRBJ2-5, with TRBD1 identical over 7 bases. Germline V CDR1 and CDR2: LNHNV, YYDKDF (reference sequence). CDR3 length equals 16 residues. J lost 4 bases, V lost 5 bases, and 13 bases had no gene match. CDR3 region: CATSGRDRPSRETQYF. DNA of the CDR3: TGTGCCACCAGCGGACGGGACAGACCCTCGAGAGAGACCCAGTACTTC.

The chain is built from TRBV30 and TRBJ2-6; maybe TRBD1 (6 bases). The V end was cut by 5 bases, the J end by 1 base, with 12 bases between. This CDR3 is 15 amino acids long. Germline loops: CDR1 GTSNPN, CDR2 SVGIG (reference sequence). This chain's CDR3 is CAWSNRESGANVLTF. In DNA, the CDR3 is TGTGCCTGGTCCAACAGGGAATCTGGGGCCAACGTCCTGACTTTC. The full variable domain, in which reference TRBV30 and TRBJ2-6 provide the parts outside the CDR3, is SQTIHQWPATLVQPVGSPLSLECTVEGTSNPNLYWYRQAAGRGLQLLFYSVGIGQISSEVPQNLSASRPQDRQFILSSKKLLLSDSGFYLCAWSNRESGANVLTFGAGSRLTVL.

This clone was seen only a few times. The V call is TRBV19, the J call TRBJ1-5; no clear D. The CDR3 sequence is 14 residues long. V lost 3 bases, J lost 3 bases, and 9 bases lay in between. Germline V gives CDR1 LNHDA, CDR2 SQIVND (reference sequence). CDR3 amino acids: CASSIEGYNQPQHF. CDR3 sequence (DNA): TGTGCCAGTAGTATCGAGGGATACAATCAGCCCCAGCATTTT.

The chain carries TRBV19 and TRBJ2-1, with D perhaps TRBD1 or TRBD2 (6 bases each). Germline CDR1 is LNHDA and CDR2 is SQIVND (reference sequence). V was pared by 7 bases and J by 7 bases, with 23 bases between. The CDR3 is 16 amino acids. DNA for the CDR3: TGTGCCAGTAACATTCAAGGGGGGTCCAGGGGTAATGAGCAGTTCTTC. This codes for CASNIQGGSRGNEQFF.

This clone appeared once. V and J are TRBV30 and TRBJ2-3, with 7 bases that match TRBD2. V lost 0 bases, J lost 4 bases, and 4 bases stayed unmatched. Germline CDR1 and CDR2: GTSNPN and SVGIG (reference sequence). This CDR3 is 14 amino acids long. The CDR3 DNA sequence: TGTGCCTGGAGTGTAGCGGGGCCAGCAGATACGCAGTATTTT. This translates into CAWSVAGPADTQYF.

This clone was observed a single time. This chain uses TRBV15 with TRBJ1-2; no clear D. V was pared by 4 bases and J by 4 bases, with 10 bases between. This CDR3 contains 13 residues. Germline CDR1 is LNHNV and CDR2 is YYDKDF (reference sequence). CDR3 in amino acids: CATSTHGLYGYTF. The CDR3 DNA reads as TGTGCCACCAGCACACACGGACTCTATGGCTACACCTTC. The full variable domain, its missing parts supplied by reference TRBV15 and TRBJ1-2, is DAMVIQNPRYQVTQFGKPVTLSCSQTLNHNVMYWYQQKSSQAPKLLFHYYDKDFNNEADTPDNFQSRRPNTSFCFLDIRSPGLGDTAMYLCATSTHGLYGYTFGSGTRLTVV.

The chain joins TRBV7-9 to TRBJ2-5; 14 bases match TRBD2. Germline V gives CDR1 SEHNR, CDR2 FQNEAQ (reference sequence). The V segment lost 4 bases and the J segment 5 bases; nucleotides outside the gene matches: 3. CDR3 size: 15 residues. The CDR3 sequence is CASSSGLAGEETQYF. CDR3 bases: TGTGCCAGCAGCTCGGGACTAGCGGGAGAGGAGACCCAGTACTTC.

V gene TRBV11-2 combines with J gene TRBJ1-2; D is perhaps TRBD1 (5 bases). CDR1 and CDR2 from the germline V gene are SGHAT and FQNNGV. Trimming stripped 0 bases from V and 4 bases from J, with 9 bases between. The CDR3 runs to 14 residues. CDR3 in DNA: TGTGCCAGCAGCTTAGATCAGACAGCCTATGGCTACACCTTC. Its translation is CASSLDQTAYGYTF.

The CDR3 loop reads CASSKQGRLDGYTF. For the CDR3, the DNA is TGCGCCAGCAGTAAACAGGGCCGGCTAGATGGCTACACCTTC. The rearrangement uses TRBV10-2 and TRBJ1-2; possibly TRBD1 for D (6 bases). V lost 5 bases to trimming and J lost 6 bases, with 16 bases between them. Germline lookup yields CDR1 WSHSY and CDR2 SAAADI. This CDR3 is 14 amino acids long.

To note about this clone: The sample contains more than one DNA sequence encoding this CDR3. The chain is built from TRBV18 and TRBJ2-7; 9 nucleotides line up with TRBD2. V shed 0 bases and J 3 bases; nucleotides not matched to a gene: 0. This CDR3 contains 14 residues. The V gene's germline CDR1 is KGHSH and CDR2 LQKENI. The CDR3 DNA reads as TGTGCCAGCTCACCACCTAGCGGGAGCTACGAGCAGTACTTC. Translated, it gives CASSPPSGSYEQYF.

The CDR3 region is CASSPYLDGDGGNYGYTF. The CDR3 DNA sequence: TGTGCCAGCTCCCCTTATCTCGACGGCGACGGAGGAAACTATGGCTACACCTTC. This chain uses TRBV18 with TRBJ1-2; D remains ambiguous. The CDR3 has 18 amino acids. Germline V gene data show CDR1 as KGHSH and CDR2 as LQKENI. The V end was cut by 6 bases, the J end by 2 bases, with 25 bases between.

V usage is TRBV9 and J usage is TRBJ1-2, with D perhaps matching TRBD1 (5 bases). V was shortened by 0 bases and J by 2 bases, with 11 bases between the two germline ends. The CDR3 is 15 amino acids. Germline CDR1 reads SGDLS; CDR2 reads YYNGEE. The CDR3 region has the DNA TGTGCCAGCAGCGTAGCAGACAGATCCAACTATGGCTACACCTTC. This sequence encodes CASSVADRSNYGYTF.

The gene calls are TRBV5-1 and TRBJ2-7; no firm D call. Germline V gene sequence: CDR1 SGHRS, CDR2 YFSETQ. Trimming took 1 base from V and 12 from J, leaving 20 bases between them. The CDR3 is made up of 14 amino acids. The CDR3 DNA is TGCGCCAGCAGCTTGACCCTCGACGGCCCGCATCCGTACTTC. Translating it yields CASSLTLDGPHPYF.

CDR3: CASSLDGGLASRYEQYF. CDR3 DNA sequence: TGCGCCAGCAGCTTGGATGGTGGATTGGCCTCACGCTACGAGCAGTACTTC. This chain joins TRBV5-1 and TRBJ2-5; D call uncertain. The J call may be mistaken, given a closer DNA end match to TRBJ2-7. The CDR3 has 17 amino acids. Germline CDR1 is SGHRS and CDR2 is YFSETQ.

This sequence joins TRBV6-5 and TRBJ1-2; D may be TRBD1 (5 bases). V was pared by 5 bases and J by 7 bases, with 14 bases between. Germline V gene sequence: CDR1 MNHEY, CDR2 SVGAGI. The CDR3 is 13 residues long. CDR3 sequence: CASSPGPGTGYTF. The CDR3 nucleotides are TGTGCCAGCAGTCCAGGGCCGGGTACTGGCTACACCTTC.

A few counts support this clone. The rearrangement links TRBV6-1 to TRBJ1-2; D gene uncertain. Trimming removed 0 bases from V and 5 bases from J, with 7 bases in between. Germline CDR1 and CDR2: MNHNS and SASEGT. This CDR3 spans 13 amino acids. The CDR3 region is CASSEAARYGYTF. Here the CDR3 DNA reads TGTGCCAGCAGTGAAGCAGCACGGTATGGCTACACCTTC.

The V call is TRBV2, the J call TRBJ2-1, with TRBD2 as a possible D gene (6 bases). The CDR3 is made up of 15 amino acids. Per germline, CDR1 SNHLY and CDR2 FYNNEI. The germline V and J ends were trimmed by 6 bases and 0 bases, with 12 bases remaining between them. The CDR3 region has the DNA TGTGCCAGCAGCCTAGCGCGGAGCTCCTACAATGAGCAGTTCTTC. It specifies CASSLARSSYNEQFF.

CDR3 protein: CASSDFPRSNQPQHF. In DNA, the CDR3 is TGCGCCAGCAGCGACTTCCCCCGGAGCAATCAGCCCCAGCATTTT. The V gene is TRBV4-1, the J gene TRBJ1-5; D not resolved. This CDR3 has 15 residues. Germline V gene data show CDR1 as MGHRA and CDR2 as YSYEKL. V was pared by 5 bases and J by 1 base, with 12 bases between.